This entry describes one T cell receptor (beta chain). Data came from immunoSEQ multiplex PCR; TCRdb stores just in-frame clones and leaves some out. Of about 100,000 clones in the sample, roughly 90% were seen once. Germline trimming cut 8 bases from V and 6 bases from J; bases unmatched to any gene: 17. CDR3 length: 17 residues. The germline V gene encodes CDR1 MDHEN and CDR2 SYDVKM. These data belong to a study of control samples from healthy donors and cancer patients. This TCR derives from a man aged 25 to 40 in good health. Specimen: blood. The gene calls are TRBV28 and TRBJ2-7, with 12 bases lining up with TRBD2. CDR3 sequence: CASGSSGRAKSRGEQYF. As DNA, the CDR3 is TGTGCCAGCGGCTCTAGCGGGAGGGCCAAGAGTCGGGGCGAGCAGTACTTC.